This is a list of T cell receptor beta chains from one sample in a study of Ad26.COV2.S vaccination and SARS-CoV-2 variants. Using immunoSEQ multiplex PCR, the repertoire was profiled, and TCRdb retains in-frame clones only, with some absent. The sample lists about 400,000 clones; roughly 85% were seen once. The starting material was peripheral blood, obtained in a trial of Ad26.COV2.S vaccine versus placebo. These receptors originate from a person between 18 and 59 years old who received the Ad26.COV2.S COVID-19 vaccine or a placebo. Both conserved end residues are part of each CDR3. A D gene is named only where the DNA matches it firmly. Only part of the rows carry a size: once, few, many, or a class if the clone is expanded.

d_call	v_call	clone_size	j_call	cdr3_nt	cdr3_aa
TRBD1	TRBV4-1	few	TRBJ1-1	TGCGCCAGCAGCCAGCCCTCGACAGGGAGGATTGAAGCTTTCTTT	CASSQPSTGRIEAFF
TRBD2	TRBV15	-	TRBJ2-3	TGTGCCACCAGCAGAGACAGAGCGGGAGGGCCGGGACTCCTGACAGATACGCAGTATTTT	CATSRDRAGGPGLLTDTQYF
-	TRBV5-6	-	TRBJ2-5	TGTGCCAGCAGCTTAGGCCTGGATGAGACCCAGTACTTC	CASSLGLDETQYF
-	TRBV10-3	-	TRBJ1-2	TGTGCCATCAGTGAGTCGAAGGGATTGAGTAACTATGGCTACACCTTC	CAISESKGLSNYGYTF
-	TRBV3-1/TRBV3-2	few	TRBJ1-2	TGTGCCAGCAGCCCCGAGGTACTCTATGGCTACACCTTC	CASSPEVLYGYTF
-	TRBV19	-	TRBJ1-2	TGTGCCAGTAGCCTAGCCGGCCCGGACGCAAATGGCTACACCTTC	CASSLAGPDANGYTF
-	TRBV6-5	-	TRBJ2-7	TGTGCCAGCAGTTACTCCGAGACAATATACGAGCAGTACTTC	CASSYSETIYEQYF
TRBD2	TRBV7-6	-	TRBJ2-3	TGTGCCAGCAGCTTGGGACTAGCGGGGGCAGCAGATACGCAGTATTTT	CASSLGLAGAADTQYF
-	TRBV4-3	-	TRBJ2-7	TGCGCCAGCAGCCCCACTGGTACGGACTCGAAGCAGTACTTC	CASSPTGTDSKQYF
-	TRBV6-5	once	TRBJ2-7	TGTGCCAGCAGTTTAGGACAGTCCTCCTACGAGCAGTACTTC	CASSLGQSSYEQYF
TRBD2	TRBV30	-	TRBJ2-1	TGTGCCTGGAGTCCCGGACTAGCGGGGAAGAATGAGCAGTTCTTC	CAWSPGLAGKNEQFF
-	TRBV2	few	TRBJ1-5	TGTGCCAGCAGCAAGGAATCTAATCAGCCCCAGCATTTT	CASSKESNQPQHF
-	TRBV7-9	-	TRBJ2-3	TGTGCCAGCAGCTTACTCCGGGCAGATACGCAGTATTTT	CASSLLRADTQYF
-	TRBV7-2	-	TRBJ2-7	TGTGCCAGCAGCTCCTACCTTCTGGGCGAGCAGTACTTC	CASSSYLLGEQYF
-	TRBV5-5	-	TRBJ2-3	TGTGCCAGCAGCTTGGTACCGGCGCGGGGCACAGATACGCAGTATTTT	CASSLVPARGTDTQYF
-	TRBV18	-	TRBJ2-7	TGTGCCAGCTCAACGGCGGATCCGCCCTACGAGCAGTACTTC	CASSTADPPYEQYF
-	TRBV4-3	-	TRBJ2-7	TGCGCCAGCAGCCAAGAAACCGGACGGTACTCCTACGAGCAGTACTTC	CASSQETGRYSYEQYF
-	TRBV18	-	TRBJ1-2	TGTGCCAGCTCACCCCTGGCAGGCCCAAGCACAGGCTACACCTTC	CASSPLAGPSTGYTF
-	TRBV25-1	few	TRBJ2-7	TGTGCCAGCAGTGAGGGGGGAGCTGGGGCCTACGAGCAGTACTTC	CASSEGGAGAYEQYF
-	TRBV21-1	-	TRBJ1-2	TGTGCCAGCAGCGGGGGCAGGGAGCGCTATGGCTACACCTTC	CASSGGRERYGYTF
TRBD1	TRBV30	-	TRBJ1-2	TGTGCCTGGAGTTATACAGGGGGAGGCTACACCTTC	CAWSYTGGGYTF
TRBD1	TRBV5-4	-	TRBJ1-2	TGTGCCAGCAGCTTGGAAGGGACAGGGAGAGGCTACACCTTC	CASSLEGTGRGYTF
TRBD1	TRBV2	-	TRBJ1-6	TGTGCCAGCATCCTGACAGGGGGCGGCGGATCACCCCTCCACTTT	CASILTGGGGSPLHF
TRBD2	TRBV29-1	few	TRBJ2-2	TGCAGCGTGAGACTAGCGGGAGGGCCATCGGGGGAGCTGTTTTTT	CSVRLAGGPSGELFF
-	TRBV28	few	TRBJ1-2	TGTGCCAGCAGGACTTGGACAGTCCGCTATGGCTACACCTTC	CASRTWTVRYGYTF
-	TRBV5-4	-	TRBJ2-1	TGTGCCAGCTCCCCTTTAGGGGCGGTCTCCTCCCAGTTCTTC	CASSPLGAVSSQFF
TRBD1	TRBV3-1/TRBV3-2	-	TRBJ1-1	TGTGCCAGCAGCCAAGATGAGGGACAGATTGAAGCTTTCTTT	CASSQDEGQIEAFF
TRBD1	TRBV7-3	few	TRBJ2-3	TGTGCCAGCAGCTCCACCCTGACAGGGGAGCAAGATACGCAGTATTTT	CASSSTLTGEQDTQYF
-	TRBV18	few	TRBJ2-1	TGTGCCAGCTCACCACCCGGAGGGCCAAGGGAGAATGAGCAGTTCTTC	CASSPPGGPRENEQFF
-	TRBV24-1	-	TRBJ2-2	TGTGCCACCAATGCGGAAGGAGGGACCGGGGAGCTGTTTTTT	CATNAEGGTGELFF
-	TRBV28	-	TRBJ1-4	TGTGCCAGCAGTTTATTAATTGAAAAACTGTTTTTT	CASSLLIEKLFF
-	TRBV7-3	-	TRBJ2-7	TGTGCCAGCAGCTCGTACGGGGAGATCTCCTACGAGCAGTACTTC	CASSSYGEISYEQYF
-	TRBV7-2	-	TRBJ2-3	TGTGCCAGCAGGCCCGACTCGTTTAAAGATACGCAGTATTTT	CASRPDSFKDTQYF
TRBD1	TRBV3-1/TRBV3-2	-	TRBJ1-6	TGTGCCAGCAGAAAAACCACCGCTAGGACAGGGGCTCCACCCCTCCACTTT	CASRKTTARTGAPPLHF
TRBD1	TRBV3-1/TRBV3-2	-	TRBJ1-1	TGTGCCAGCAGCCAAGAATGGGACAGTAACACTGAAGCTTTCTTT	CASSQEWDSNTEAFF
-	TRBV3-1/TRBV3-2	-	TRBJ2-7	TGTGCCAGCAGCCCTTCAGGTCGCGAGCAGTACTTC	CASSPSGREQYF
TRBD1	TRBV6-2/TRBV6-3	-	TRBJ2-5	TGTGCCAGCAGTTACTCGATGGCAGGGGGCGAAGAGACCCAGTACTTC	CASSYSMAGGEETQYF
TRBD1	TRBV5-4	-	TRBJ2-1	TGTGCCAGCAGCAGAATGACAGGGGACAATGAGCAGTTCTTC	CASSRMTGDNEQFF
-	TRBV9	-	TRBJ1-2	TGTGCCAGCAGCGTAGAAATAGGGAGTAACTATGGCTACACCTTC	CASSVEIGSNYGYTF
-	TRBV7-2	-	TRBJ1-5	TGTGCCAGCAGCTTTTGGGGAAGCAAGCAGCCCCAGCATTTT	CASSFWGSKQPQHF
-	TRBV4-1	-	TRBJ1-2	TGCGCCAGCAGCCTCTCGCCCTGGGGTATGAACGGAGGCTACACCTTC	CASSLSPWGMNGGYTF
-	TRBV2	once	TRBJ1-1	TGTGCCAGCAGCTCGAAGCCGGGTATTGCTGAAGCTTTCTTT	CASSSKPGIAEAFF
-	TRBV12-3/TRBV12-4	-	TRBJ2-5	TGTGCCAGCAGTTTTAACCAGCAAGAGACCCAGTACTTC	CASSFNQQETQYF
-	TRBV6-5	-	TRBJ2-7	TGTGCCAGCAGTTACTCGCGGGTCTGGAGCTCCTACGAGCAGTACTTC	CASSYSRVWSSYEQYF
-	TRBV11-2	-	TRBJ1-1	TGTGCCAGCAGCTTAATCGGGATGGGCACTGAAGCTTTCTTT	CASSLIGMGTEAFF
TRBD1	TRBV27	-	TRBJ2-6	TGTGCCAGCAGTTTTACAGGGGGCATTGGGGCCAACGTCCTGACTTTC	CASSFTGGIGANVLTF
TRBD2	TRBV6-6	-	TRBJ2-1	TGTGCCAGCAGTCCCCAGGCCACTAGCGGGAGATTATACAATGAGCAGTTCTTC	CASSPQATSGRLYNEQFF
-	TRBV3-1/TRBV3-2	once	TRBJ2-1	TGTGCCAGCAGCGGGGGGATCGAGGTTTTTTCCTACAATGAGCAGTTCTTC	CASSGGIEVFSYNEQFF
TRBD1	TRBV12-3/TRBV12-4	-	TRBJ2-1	TGTGCCAGCAGTATAAACAGGGGAAATGAGCAGTTCTTC	CASSINRGNEQFF
-	TRBV16	-	TRBJ2-2	TGTGCCAGCAGCCAATACGCGACTCTAGGCGGGGAGCTGTTTTTT	CASSQYATLGGELFF
-	TRBV27	-	TRBJ2-7	TGTGCCGTCGGCTTGGATAACGAGCAGTACTTC	CAVGLDNEQYF
-	TRBV6-5	-	TRBJ1-2	TGTGCCAGCAGTTACTCAGCGGGGGTAGGTGGCTACACCTTC	CASSYSAGVGGYTF
TRBD1	TRBV5-4	once	TRBJ1-2	TGTGCCAGCAGCGAGGGACAGGGCGTAAACTATGGCTACACCTTC	CASSEGQGVNYGYTF